The next 9 T cell receptor beta chains were all read from a single sample in a study of CD8+ T cells in alopecia areata. Peripheral blood and lesional scalp punch biopsies came from alopecia areata patients. RNA, once extracted, was reverse transcribed into cDNA for use as the sequencing template. Generated by immunoSEQ multiplex PCR, the TCRdb table keeps only in-frame clones and is missing some. The sample has 15,000 to 16,000 clones, roughly 60% seen once; the top ten hold 10% to 15%. Sample: skin. The receptors derive from a human donor with alopecia areata.

There are a few counts of this clone. This probably arose from a read error, given a far larger clone one base away. The V and J genes are TRBV6-1 and TRBJ2-7; D call uncertain. From germline, CDR1 is MNHNS and CDR2 SASEGT. V dropped 9 bases and J dropped 7 bases, with 19 bases sitting between them. The CDR3 sequence is 13 residues long. The CDR3 DNA reads as TGTGCCAGTCCAGGCCGCTCCTACAATGAGCAGTACTTC. Amino acid sequence: CASPGRSYNEQYF.

The chain recombines TRBV28 with TRBJ2-4, with D perhaps TRBD2 (5 bases). The CDR3 length is 14 residues. V lost 4 bases and J lost 0, with 7 bases in between. Per germline, CDR1 MDHEN and CDR2 SYDVKM. The CDR3 sequence is CASSYGVAKNIQYF. As DNA, the CDR3 is TGTGCCAGCAGTTACGGGGTAGCCAAAAACATTCAGTACTTC.

This clone was recorded only once. V and J are TRBV11-2 and TRBJ2-1, with TRBD2 identical over 7 bases. Germline V gene lookup returns CDR1 SGHAT and CDR2 FQNNGV. This CDR3 spans 18 amino acids. J was trimmed by 0 bases and V by 4 bases; bases with no gene match: 12. CDR3: CASSWGLIGTISYNEQFF. The CDR3 coding sequence is TGTGCCAGCAGCTGGGGGTTAATTGGGACTATCTCCTACAATGAGCAGTTCTTC.

V gene TRBV7-2 combines with J gene TRBJ2-5; 12 bases are a match to TRBD2. TRBJ2-7 explains the end of the DNA better; the J call may be wrong. The CDR3 contains 14 residues. Germline loops: CDR1 SGHTA, CDR2 FQGNSA. The DNA for the CDR3 is TGTGCCAGCAGCCCACTAGCGGGAGGCTACGAGCAGTACTTC. This encodes CASSPLAGGYEQYF.

This clone was found once. The rearrangement uses TRBV11-3 and TRBJ2-2; TRBD2 is a possible D gene (6 bases). This CDR3 has 17 residues. CDR1 SGHNT and CDR2 YENEEA come from the germline V gene. V lost 1 base, J lost 0 bases, and 12 bases lay in between. CDR3 sequence (DNA): TGTGCCAGCAGCTTAGTCTCGGGGGTTGCGAACACCGGGGAGCTGTTTTTT. The encoded protein is CASSLVSGVANTGELFF. The whole variable domain, filled in from reference TRBV11-3 and TRBJ2-2, reads EAGVVQSPRYKIIEKKQPVAFWCNPISGHNTLYWYLQNLGQGPELLIRYENEEAVDDSQLPKDRFSAERLKGVDSTLKIQPAELGDSAVYLCASSLVSGVANTGELFFGEGSRLTVL.

This clone was picked up a small number of times. The rearrangement joins TRBV10-2 to TRBJ2-7; 7 nucleotides match TRBD2. Trimming at V came to 7 bases and at J to 6 bases, leaving 9 bases not matched to a gene. The CDR3 length is 13 residues. Germline V gene data show CDR1 as WSHSY and CDR2 as SAAADI. The CDR3 DNA reads as TGCGCCAGCAACGGCGGGAGTAGGAGCGAGCAGTACTTC. Translated, it gives CASNGGSRSEQYF.

This chain joins TRBV4-1 and TRBJ2-7; 9 positions match TRBD2. The CDR3 is made up of 18 amino acids. Germline V gene lookup returns CDR1 MGHRA and CDR2 YSYEKL. With V trimmed by 1 base and J by 1 base, 11 bases remained unmatched. As DNA, the CDR3 is TGCGCCAGCAGCCAAGTAGTGACTAGCGGCTTCAGATCCTACGAGCAGTACTTC. It codes for CASSQVVTSGFRSYEQYF.

V usage is TRBV28 and J usage is TRBJ2-5; 10 bases agree with TRBD2. Germline V gives CDR1 MDHEN, CDR2 SYDVKM. V shed 4 bases, J shed 10 bases, and the junction held 6 bases outside the gene matches. The CDR3 has 13 residues. CDR3 residues: CASSSTSGVRQYF. In DNA form, the CDR3 reads TGTGCCAGCAGTTCAACTAGCGGGGTCCGCCAGTACTTC.

The V gene is TRBV2, the J gene TRBJ1-5; no definite D call. Trimming shortened V by 3 bases and J by 2 bases, and 17 bases separated the two germline ends. This CDR3 contains 17 residues. The V gene's germline CDR1 is SNHLY and CDR2 FYNNEI. CDR3 sequence: CASSDPGGFIRNQPQHF. The CDR3 DNA sequence: TGTGCCAGCAGTGACCCGGGTGGGTTCATTCGCAATCAGCCCCAGCATTTT.